The entry that follows covers one T cell receptor (beta chain) sequence. The target antigen is unknown. The data originate from a study of radiotherapy plus CTLA-4 blockade in lung cancer. Study context: Among enrolled patients, under 20% responded and about 34% achieved disease control. Findings and limits, study-wide: Response, reportedly, was best predicted by interferon-beta along with early blood T cell clone dynamics. In blood, after radiotherapy plus ipilimumab, tumor-derived TCR clones expanded.

This CDR3 comprises 16 residues. The germline V gene has CDR1 SGHTA and CDR2 FQGNSA. Trimming cost V 0 bases and J 4 bases; bases outside gene matches: 7. Patients with chemo-refractory metastatic non-small-cell lung cancer received focal radiation plus CTLA-4 blockade with ipilimumab. The method was immunoSEQ multiplex PCR; TCRdb's version includes in-frame clones alone and lacks a portion of them. The sample carries about 57,000 clones, 70% to 85% recorded once. The chain has TRBV7-2 and TRBJ2-5, with 8 bases identical to TRBD1. The TCR was taken from a human donor with non-small cell lung cancer who had a complete response to radiotherapy plus ipilimumab. The starting material was peripheral blood, obtained from a patient treated with radiotherapy plus ipilimumab. The CDR3 DNA reads TGTGCCAGCAGCTTAGCGTTTCAGGGGGCGGGAGAGACCCAGTACTTC. Encoded protein: CASSLAFQGAGETQYF.